This T cell receptor beta chain was sequenced during a study of T cell repertoires and HLA-DP antigens (dated by TCRdb to 2016 to 2019). Turning to the overall study: The study used an in vitro model of CD4+ T cell alloreactivity in which transduced HeLa cells presented allogeneic HLA-DP. Of the three donors, two were male and one was female, and their ages ranged from the 18-to-29 age band up to the 60-to-69 age band. The average DNA input was approximately 0.2 ug for sorted CD137+CD4+ samples versus roughly 1,100 ng for pre-culture CD4+ samples. One alloantigen differed from self by one peptide-binding groove amino acid, whereas the other differed by ten, modelling structurally similar versus dissimilar alloantigens.

In the case of this clone: The specificity of this receptor is unknown. Nothing much larger sits one base from this clone, and base qualities are not available.

The research as a whole found: Clones undetected before culture had an average cumulative frequency of 36.3% against one allele and 50.6% against the other. Limitations included only a few donors, a non-physiological HeLa antigen-presenting system, and the use of total CD4+ responder cells. Similar clonality (about 0.39) was observed for sorted CD137+ cells against both alloantigens, and this clonality was much higher than that observed in pre-culture samples (approximately 0.041). Separate analysis of naive and memory CD4+ repertoires was not performed.

TCRB CDR3 regions were amplified with the immunoSEQ multiplex PCR using forward primers for 54 TRBV segments and reverse primers for 13 TRBJ segments. Pre-culture CD4+ samples were sequenced at deep resolution, targeting 200,000 T cell genomes. Sequencing of the amplicons on an Illumina HiSeq System generated 87 bp reads spanning the CDR3. Under the source paper's analysis protocol: Correction for PCR and sequencing errors was applied to reads, and CDR3 regions were defined through alignment to IMGT reference sequences. Synthetic template pools were used to estimate counts of templates and unique rearrangements. Clonality was computed by subtracting Pielou's evenness from 1. The Daley-Smith estimator was used to estimate richness. Morisita's index was used to measure repertoire overlap. Clones found in cultured samples but undetected in the pre-culture repertoire of the corresponding donor were defined as low-abundance clones. TCRdb re-hosts the immuneACCESS table, in-frame sequences only. Its copies lack some clones; in the studies checked, an unresolved V gene accounts for under half of them, and the cause for the rest is not known. That table gives V, J and clone size, and the DNA gave D and trimming. The sample table lists over 60,000 clones, about four fifths of them with a count of one. About 1.6% of the sample is in the top ten clones.

Magnetic bead negative selection was used to isolate untouched CD4+ T cells from Ficoll-separated PBMC, with an average purity of approximately 98%. Untouched CD4+ T cells were isolated with magnetic beads from Ficoll-separated PBMC, and a purity of roughly 98% was reached with negligible CD8+ contamination. Peripheral blood mononuclear cells came from the buffy coats of a few healthy blood donors. All three donors were CMV seronegative. The DNeasy Blood & Tissue Kit was used to extract genomic DNA. TCRB sequencing was performed on genomic DNA from sorted CD137+CD4+ cells and pre-culture CD4+ baseline samples from each subject. The germline V gene provides CDR1 SGHTA and CDR2 FQGNSA. The CDR3 starts with the cysteine, ends with the phenylalanine, and has 18 residues. The entry retains the CDR3 DNA only, 54 bases that are in frame from base 1. V loses 0 bases at its end and J loses 2 bases; junction bases beyond the gene matches: 9.

The specimen sequenced was CD4+ T cells from PBMCs. This sequence originates from a man aged 55 to 70 in good health and CMV-seronegative. The chain employs TRBV7-2 and TRBJ2-3; 9 of the junction bases match TRBD2. CDR3 reads: CASSLALELAGHTDTQYF. At the DNA level, the sequence is TGTGCCAGCAGCTTAGCGCTCGAACTAGCGGGTCACACAGATACGCAGTATTTT. Extended through the reference TRBV7-2 and TRBJ2-3 proteins, this CDR3 yields the full variable domain: GAGVSQSPSNKVTEKGKDVELRCDPISGHTALYWYRQSLGQGLEFLIYFQGNSAPDKSGLPSDRFSAERTGGSVSTLTIQRTQQEDSAVYLCASSLALELAGHTDTQYFGPGTRLTVL.